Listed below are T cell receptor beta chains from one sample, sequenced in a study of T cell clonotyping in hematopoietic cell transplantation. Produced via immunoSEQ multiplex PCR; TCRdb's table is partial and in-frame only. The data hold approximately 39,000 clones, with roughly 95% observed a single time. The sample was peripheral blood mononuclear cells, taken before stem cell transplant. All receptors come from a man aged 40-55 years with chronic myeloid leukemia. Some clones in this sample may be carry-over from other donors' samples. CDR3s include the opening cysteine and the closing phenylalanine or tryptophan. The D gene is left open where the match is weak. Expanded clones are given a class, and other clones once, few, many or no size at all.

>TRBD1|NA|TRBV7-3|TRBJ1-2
TGTGCCAGCAGTCAGACCTCAGGGGGAAACTATGGCTACACCTTC
CASSQTSGGNYGYTF
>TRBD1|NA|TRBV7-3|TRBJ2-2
TGTGCCAGCAGCCCCCAACAGGGGGCGCTTTCCGGGGAGCTGTTTTTT
CASSPQQGALSGELFF
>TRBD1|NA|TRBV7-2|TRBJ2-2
TGTGCCAGCAGCCCGGGACAGGGGCGCGGTAACACCGGGGAGCTGTTTTTT
CASSPGQGRGNTGELFF
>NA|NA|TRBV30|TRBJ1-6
TGTGCCTGGAGTGCGGGACCCGCGATTTATAATTCACCCCTCCACTTT
CAWSAGPAIYNSPLHF
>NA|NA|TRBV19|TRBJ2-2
TGTGCCAGTCTGGCCACCGGGGAGCTGTTTTTT
CASLATGELFF
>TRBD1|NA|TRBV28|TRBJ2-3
TGTGCCAGCAGTTTGGGACAGGGGGGAACAGATACGCAGTATTTT
CASSLGQGGTDTQYF
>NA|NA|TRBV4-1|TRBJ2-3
TGCGCCAGCAGCCAAGGTCCTAGCACAGATACGCAGTATTTT
CASSQGPSTDTQYF
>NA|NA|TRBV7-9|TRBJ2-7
TGTGCCAGCAGCTCCCGTGATTGGAGCTACGAGCAGTACTTC
CASSSRDWSYEQYF
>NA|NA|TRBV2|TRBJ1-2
TGTGCCAGCCACGTCGGGGAATCCTATTATGGCTACACCTTC
CASHVGESYYGYTF
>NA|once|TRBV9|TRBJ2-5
TGTGCCAGCAGCGTAGGGGTCACGCAAGAGACCCAGTACTTC
CASSVGVTQETQYF
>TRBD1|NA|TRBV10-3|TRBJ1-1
TGTGCCATCAGGCCAGCTGACAGGGGCACTGAAGCTTTCTTT
CAIRPADRGTEAFF
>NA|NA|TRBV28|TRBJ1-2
TGTGCCAGCAACATCCGGGGGTATGGCTACACCTTC
CASNIRGYGYTF
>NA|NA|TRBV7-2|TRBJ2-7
TGTGCCAGCAGCCCGCGAGAGAGGTCCTACGAGCAGTACTTC
CASSPRERSYEQYF
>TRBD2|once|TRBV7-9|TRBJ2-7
TGTGCCAGCAGCTTAATGGGGACGGGGGGGTCCTACGAGCAGTACTTC
CASSLMGTGGSYEQYF
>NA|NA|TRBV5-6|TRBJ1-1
TGTGCCAGCACCTTCTCGGACATTGAAGCTTTCTTT
CASTFSDIEAFF
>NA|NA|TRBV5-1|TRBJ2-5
TGCGCCAGCAGCTTGGGGAATCGGGGGGAGACCCAGTACTTC
CASSLGNRGETQYF
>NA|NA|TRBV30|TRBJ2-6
TGTGCCTGGAGTTCCCCGTGGACTATCCGGGGGGCCAACGTCCTGACTTTC
CAWSSPWTIRGANVLTF
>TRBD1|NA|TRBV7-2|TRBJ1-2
TGTGCCAGCAGCTCGGGACAGGGGAGAGGAGCGGGCTATGGCTACACCTTC
CASSSGQGRGAGYGYTF
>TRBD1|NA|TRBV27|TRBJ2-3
TGTGCCAGCAGTTCAGGGACAGTGAGCACAGATACGCAGTATTTT
CASSSGTVSTDTQYF
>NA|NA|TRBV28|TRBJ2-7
TGTGCCAGCAGTTTCCCTCTGGGCTACGAGCAGTACTTC
CASSFPLGYEQYF
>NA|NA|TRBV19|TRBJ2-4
TGTGCCAGTAATGAAGGGGACATTCAGTACTTC
CASNEGDIQYF
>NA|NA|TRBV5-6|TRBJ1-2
TGTGCCAGCAGCTCGGGAGGGAGGCACTATGGCTACACCTTC
CASSSGGRHYGYTF
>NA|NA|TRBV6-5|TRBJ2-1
TGTGCCAGCAGTATAACTGGAATCTCCTACAATGAGCAGTTCTTC
CASSITGISYNEQFF
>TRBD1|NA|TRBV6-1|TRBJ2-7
TGTGCCAGCAGTGAAGGGACAGGGGCCGAGCAGTACTTC
CASSEGTGAEQYF
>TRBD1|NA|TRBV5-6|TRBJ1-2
TGTGCCAGCAGCCTTGGGACAGTTAACTATGGCTACACCTTC
CASSLGTVNYGYTF
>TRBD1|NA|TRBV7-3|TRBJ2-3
TGTGCCAGCAGCCAAAGGGGGACAGGGGTAGCAGATACGCAGTATTTT
CASSQRGTGVADTQYF
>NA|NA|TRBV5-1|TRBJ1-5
TGCGCCAGCAGCTTGGAGGGGCGAGGCAATCAGCCCCAGCATTTT
CASSLEGRGNQPQHF
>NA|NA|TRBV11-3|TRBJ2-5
TGTGCCAGCAGCTTCGACAGGCAAGAGACCCAGTACTTC
CASSFDRQETQYF
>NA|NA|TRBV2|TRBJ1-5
TGTGCCAGCAGTGGACAGACTCCTAATCAGCCCCAGCATTTT
CASSGQTPNQPQHF
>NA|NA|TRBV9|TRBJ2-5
TGTGCCAGCAGCGTAGCGGGGAGGTTTATGGAGACCCAGTACTTC
CASSVAGRFMETQYF
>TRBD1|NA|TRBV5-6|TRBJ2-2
TGTGCCAGCAGTTCCGGGACAGTGAACACCGGGGAGCTGTTTTTT
CASSSGTVNTGELFF
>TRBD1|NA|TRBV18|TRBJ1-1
TGTGCCAGCTCCTCCACCCAGGGGGACACTGAAGCTTTCTTT
CASSSTQGDTEAFF
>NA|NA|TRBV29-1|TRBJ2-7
TGCAGCGTTGGGACCTTCTCCTACGAGCAGTACTTC
CSVGTFSYEQYF
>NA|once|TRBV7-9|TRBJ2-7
TGTGCCAGCAGCTTGGGGCCAGTCTCTTCCTACGAGCAGTACTTC
CASSLGPVSSYEQYF
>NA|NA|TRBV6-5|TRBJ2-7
TGTGCCAGCCAAGGGGAATTCGGTTCCTACGAGCAGTACTTC
CASQGEFGSYEQYF
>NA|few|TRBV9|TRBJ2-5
TGTGCCAGCAGCGTAGGTCCAAGTCAAGAGACCCAGTACTTC
CASSVGPSQETQYF
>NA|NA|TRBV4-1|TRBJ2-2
TGCGCCAGCAGCCAGAATAGCCGGGTGGGCGGGGAGCTGTTTTTT
CASSQNSRVGGELFF
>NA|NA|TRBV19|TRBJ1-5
TGTGCCAGTAGTATCTCCCTATCGGGGAACGGAGGCAATCAGCCCCAGCATTTT
CASSISLSGNGGNQPQHF
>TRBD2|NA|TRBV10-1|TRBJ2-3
TGCGCCAGCAGAGGGACTAGCGGGGGCCGCACAGATACGCAGTATTTT
CASRGTSGGRTDTQYF
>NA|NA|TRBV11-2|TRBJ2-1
TGTGCCAGCAGCTTAGATCCGAGGGACATCGTCTATATTGAGCAGTTCTTC
CASSLDPRDIVYIEQFF
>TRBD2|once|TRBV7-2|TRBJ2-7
TGTGCCAGCAGCCCCGGGGGGTTCTACGAGCAGTACTTC
CASSPGGFYEQYF
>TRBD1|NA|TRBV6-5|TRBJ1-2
TGTGCCAGCAGTTACTCCAGGACAGGGGACTATGGCTACACCTTC
CASSYSRTGDYGYTF
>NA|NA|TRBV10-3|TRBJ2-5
TGTGCCATCGGAGAGACCCAGTACTTC
CAIGETQYF
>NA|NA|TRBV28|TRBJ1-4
TGTGCCGTACAGGGAAATGAAAAACTGTTTTTT
CAVQGNEKLFF
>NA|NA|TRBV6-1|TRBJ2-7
TGTGCCAGCCAAGGAAGACACAGGGTTGGGCAGTACTTC
CASQGRHRVGQYF
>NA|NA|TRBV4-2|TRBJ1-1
TGTGCCAGCAGCCAAGATATCGGTGGGGGCAGGGACCCTGAAGCTTTCTTT
CASSQDIGGGRDPEAFF
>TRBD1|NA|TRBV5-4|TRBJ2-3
TGTGCCAGCAGCCCTCGCAGGGGGCAGGTGACAGATACGCAGTATTTT
CASSPRRGQVTDTQYF
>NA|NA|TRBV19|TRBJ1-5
TGTGCCAGTAGTATGGTCGATCAGCCCCAGCATTTT
CASSMVDQPQHF
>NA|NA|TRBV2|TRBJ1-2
TGTGCCAGCAGTGGGAACTATGGCTACACCTTC
CASSGNYGYTF
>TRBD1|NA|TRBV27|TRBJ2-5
TGTGCCAGCAGCCGGGACAGGGGTTTGGAGACCCAGTACTTC
CASSRDRGLETQYF
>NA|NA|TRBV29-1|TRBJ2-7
TGCAGCGCCCAAACCGGGACACTCTCCTACGAGCAGTACTTC
CSAQTGTLSYEQYF
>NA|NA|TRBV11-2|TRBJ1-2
TGTGCCAGCGGAATATCCGGGACATCACTCTATGGCTACACCTTC
CASGISGTSLYGYTF
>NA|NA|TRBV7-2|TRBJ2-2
TGTGCCAGCAGCTTACAGGGTACCGGGGAGCTGTTTTTT
CASSLQGTGELFF
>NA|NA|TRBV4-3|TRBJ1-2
TGCGCCAGCAGCCGCCGACAGGCGGACTATGGCTACACCTTC
CASSRRQADYGYTF
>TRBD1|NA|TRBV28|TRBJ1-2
TGTGCCAGCAGGGGGACAGGCATTAACTATGGCTACACCTTC
CASRGTGINYGYTF
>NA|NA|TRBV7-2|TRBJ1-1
TGTGCCAGCAGCTTAACCGAGGGGCCTGAAGCTTTCTTT
CASSLTEGPEAFF
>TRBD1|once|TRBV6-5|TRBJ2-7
TGTGCCAGCAGTCCTTATTCAGGGGGCCCCGACGAGCAGTACTTC
CASSPYSGGPDEQYF
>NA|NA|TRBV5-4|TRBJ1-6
TGTGCCAGCAGCTTGGCCGCGGATTCACCCCTCCACTTT
CASSLAADSPLHF
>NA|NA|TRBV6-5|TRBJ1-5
TGTGCCAGCAGTCCAGACTACAGGGAGGTTCAGCCCCAGCATTTT
CASSPDYREVQPQHF
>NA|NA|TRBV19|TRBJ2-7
TGTGCCAGTACGGGACTCGGCTCCTACGAGCAGTACTTC
CASTGLGSYEQYF